This entry is about one TCR beta chain. The data stem from a study of blood T cell repertoires in COVID-19. The assay was immunoSEQ multiplex PCR, and TCRdb's table has in-frame clones only and misses some. The table shows more than 150,000 clones, with about 80% occurring only once. This receptor was taken from a human donor in a cohort sampled during active COVID-19. The sample was peripheral blood.

In DNA, the CDR3 is TGTGCCAGCAGCCCTCGGTTGGGCACAGATACGCAGTATTTT. Translating gives CASSPRLGTDTQYF. The chain recombines TRBV9 with TRBJ2-3; no firm D call. Trimming pared 4 bases from V and 1 base from J, leaving 10 bases between. The CDR3 runs to 14 residues. The germline CDR1 and CDR2 sequences are SGDLS and YYNGEE.